This T cell receptor beta chain was captured by sequencing in a study of shared clonotypes between healthy human individuals. Overall study findings and caveats: Depth was large, yet rarefaction showed that sorted-subset sequencing was incomplete.

Naive CD8 cells were CD45RO-negative, positively selected for CCR7, excluding terminally differentiated effector memory CD45RA+ cells. Assay runs were performed at deep level. Profiling relied on immunoSEQ multiplex PCR, and the TCRdb table lists in-frame clones only, not all of them. Here the sample spans about 2 million clones, roughly 95% being singletons. To note about this clone: The antigen remains undetermined.

Germline loops: CDR1 SGHDT, CDR2 YYEEEE. There are 16 residues in the CDR3. Trimming at V came to 3 bases and at J to 2 bases, leaving 10 bases not matched to a gene. Material for sequencing was naive CD8+ T cells sorted from blood. The rearrangement links TRBV5-6 to TRBJ1-2; TRBD1 aligns across 7 bases. The receptor was derived from a man aged 18 to 29 in good health. Written as DNA, the CDR3 is TGTGCCAGCAGCTGGGGGGACAGCCCGATGAACTATGGCTACACCTTC. Residues: CASSWGDSPMNYGYTF.